This passage covers 23 T cell receptor beta chains from one sample sequenced in a study of cytomegalovirus exposure and HLA in healthy donors. Assay used: immunoSEQ multiplex PCR; TCRdb lists only in-frame clones, some missing. The sample includes about 130,000 clones, approximately 84% of them seen just once. The sequencing sample was made of PBMCs. The receptor set was obtained from a man younger than 40 in good health and CMV-seropositive.

The chain has TRBV7-2 and TRBJ2-1; D remains ambiguous. This CDR3 contains 12 residues. Germline V gives CDR1 SGHTA, CDR2 FQGNSA. Trimming stripped 5 bases from V and 7 bases from J, with 9 bases between. This chain's CDR3 is CASSHLRNEQFF. DNA of the CDR3: TGTGCCAGCAGCCACCTTCGGAATGAGCAGTTCTTC. Combining the CDR3 with reference TRBV7-2 and TRBJ2-1 gives the whole variable domain GAGVSQSPSNKVTEKGKDVELRCDPISGHTALYWYRQSLGQGLEFLIYFQGNSAPDKSGLPSDRFSAERTGGSVSTLTIQRTQQEDSAVYLCASSHLRNEQFFGPGTRLTVL.

CDR3 amino acids: CASSEGGGTEAFF. The CDR3 nucleotides read TGCGCCAGCAGTGAGGGAGGGGGCACTGAAGCTTTCTTT. The chain carries TRBV5-1 and TRBJ1-1; D is possibly TRBD1 (6 bases). The length of the CDR3 is 13 residues. Between the trimmed V and J ends, which lost 5 bases and 4 bases, there was a span of 12 bases. The germline CDR1 and CDR2 sequences are SGHRS and YFSETQ.

The chain joins TRBV13 to TRBJ1-1; TRBD1 matches 7 bases. This CDR3 comprises 16 residues. V was pared by 0 bases and J by 1 base, with 5 bases of the junction left unmatched. CDR1 is PRHDT, CDR2 FYEKMQ, per germline (reference sequence). CDR3: CASSLGTGAPNTEAFF. The CDR3 nucleotides are TGTGCCAGCAGCTTAGGCACAGGGGCCCCGAACACTGAAGCTTTCTTT.

The J gene is TRBJ2-2, the V gene TRBV6-4; D gene ambiguous. This CDR3 is 15 amino acids long. CDR1 and CDR2 from the germline V gene are MRHNA and SNTAGT. Between the trimmed V and J ends, which lost 7 bases and 6 bases, there was a span of 18 bases. In nucleotides, the CDR3 is TGTGCCAGCACCTTGCCCCTAATTGGTTCCGGGGAGCTGTTTTTT. Its translation: CASTLPLIGSGELFF.

The genes are TRBV19 and TRBJ1-1; D perhaps matches TRBD1 (5 bases). CDR1 and CDR2 from the germline V gene are LNHDA and SQIVND (reference sequence). The CDR3 runs to 14 residues. The V and J ends lost 9 bases and 4 bases respectively, with 18 bases between them. The CDR3 loop reads CASLVRGGSTEAFF. CDR3 bases: TGTGCCAGCTTAGTAAGGGGCGGGAGCACTGAAGCTTTCTTT.

The chain uses TRBV5-1 and TRBJ1-4; 8 bases map to TRBD1. CDR1 and CDR2 (germline): SGHRS, YFSETQ. This CDR3 is 16 amino acids long. Unmatched junction bases numbered 7, after V lost 5 bases and J lost 1 base. CDR3 sequence reads: CASRPTGGVTNEKLFF. CDR3 bases: TGCGCCAGCAGACCTACAGGGGGGGTAACTAATGAAAAACTGTTTTTT.

The V and J genes are TRBV30 and TRBJ1-2; D is possibly TRBD1 (6 bases). The CDR3 has 13 amino acids. Germline V gene sequence: CDR1 GTSNPN, CDR2 SVGIG (reference sequence). V lost 1 base, J lost 2 bases, and 8 bases lay in between. The CDR3 bases are TGTGCCTGGAGTGAGCAGGGGAACTATGGCTACACCTTC. Amino acid sequence: CAWSEQGNYGYTF.

The chain is built from TRBV6-6 and TRBJ2-1; TRBD2 aligns across 12 bases. This CDR3 contains 15 residues. Trimming cost V 5 bases and J 7 bases; bases outside gene matches: 6. Germline V gene lookup returns CDR1 MNHNY and CDR2 SVGAGI (reference sequence). This CDR3 reads CASSVTSGSWNEQFF. The CDR3 DNA reads TGTGCCAGCAGTGTGACTAGCGGGAGTTGGAATGAGCAGTTCTTC.

This chain joins TRBV4-2 and TRBJ2-1; 7 nucleotides line up with TRBD2. Germline values: CDR1 LGHNA, CDR2 YNFKEQ. The V gene end was trimmed by 0 bases and the J gene end by 3 bases; junction bases not matched to a gene: 5. There are 16 residues in the CDR3. CDR3 region: CASSQERLAVYNEQFF. Written as DNA, the CDR3 is TGTGCCAGCAGCCAAGAGCGGCTAGCGGTCTACAATGAGCAGTTCTTC.

V usage is TRBV10-3 and J usage is TRBJ1-1, with D possibly being TRBD1 (5 bases). The germline CDR1 and CDR2 sequences are ENHRY and SYGVKD. This CDR3 has 15 residues. V lost 2 bases and J lost 4, with 14 bases in between. The CDR3 protein is CAISEPTGGSTEAFF. The DNA of the CDR3 is TGTGCCATCAGTGAGCCGACGGGGGGGAGCACTGAAGCTTTCTTT.

The chain is built from TRBV7-2 and TRBJ2-5, with D perhaps TRBD2 (5 bases). In germline, CDR1 is SGHTA, CDR2 FQGNSA. This CDR3 contains 14 residues. V shed 1 base and J shed 5 bases, with 11 bases lying between them. The CDR3 DNA sequence: TGTGCCAGCAGCTTAGAGGGCCGCGGGGAGACCCAGTACTTC. It encodes CASSLEGRGETQYF.

J is TRBJ1-2 and V is TRBV6-5; D is unclear. CDR1 is MNHEY and CDR2 is SVGAGI in the germline V gene. V lost 0 bases and J lost 5, with 16 bases in between. This CDR3 is built from 16 residues. CDR3 DNA: TGTGCCAGCAGTTACTCGTTTGGAACTAATATTTATGGCTACACCTTC. Amino acids: CASSYSFGTNIYGYTF.

This clone has more than one count but fewer than ten. The V and J genes are TRBV7-9 and TRBJ2-1; 7 nucleotides align to TRBD2. Germline assignment: CDR1 SEHNR and CDR2 FQNEAQ (reference sequence). V lost 0 bases to trimming and J lost 7 bases; unmatched junction nucleotides: 6. The CDR3 runs to 15 residues. CDR3 bases: TGTGCCAGCAGCTTAGCTAGCGGGCGTGAGAATGAGCAGTTCTTC. The encoded protein is CASSLASGRENEQFF.

The chain links TRBV7-9 to TRBJ1-2; TRBD1 agrees at 10 bases. The CDR3 consists of 13 residues. J was trimmed by 6 bases and V by 6 bases; bases with no gene match: 4. Per germline, CDR1 SEHNR and CDR2 FQNEAQ (reference sequence). The CDR3 is CASRLTGGDGYTF. CDR3 nucleotide sequence: TGTGCCAGCAGGTTGACAGGGGGCGATGGCTACACCTTC.

This chain uses TRBV6-1 with TRBJ2-1; a weak D match, TRBD1 (5 bases). CDR1 is MNHNS and CDR2 is SASEGT in the germline V gene. CDR3 size: 13 residues. Between the trimmed V and J ends, which lost 4 bases and 7 bases, there was a span of 11 bases. The CDR3 protein is CASSVRARNEQFF. DNA for the CDR3: TGTGCCAGCAGTGTCAGGGCACGGAATGAGCAGTTCTTC.

The rearrangement joins TRBV30 to TRBJ2-7; D may be TRBD2 (6 bases). The CDR3 sequence is 15 residues long. V was trimmed by 1 base and J by 9 bases, leaving 22 bases between them. Germline V gives CDR1 GTSNPN, CDR2 SVGIG (reference sequence). CDR3 sequence (DNA): TGTGCCTGGAGTGAAGGCGGGGATGGATCCCGACCGCAGTACTTC. Its translation is CAWSEGGDGSRPQYF.

The chain uses TRBV30 and TRBJ1-1; D is uncertain. Germline CDR1 is GTSNPN and CDR2 is SVGIG (reference sequence). There are 12 residues in the CDR3. The V and J ends lost 6 bases and 10 bases respectively, with 18 bases between them. The CDR3 protein is CACHGGGRIAFF. In DNA form, the CDR3 reads TGTGCCTGTCATGGAGGTGGCCGAATAGCTTTCTTT.

V gene TRBV4-1 combines with J gene TRBJ2-7, with TRBD1 identical over 7 bases. This CDR3 comprises 16 residues. V shed 2 bases, J shed 4 bases, and the junction held 11 bases outside the gene matches. The germline V gene encodes CDR1 MGHRA and CDR2 YSYEKL. CDR3 coding DNA: TGCGCCAGCAGCCAACCTACACGGGACAGAACTTACGAGCAGTACTTC. This translates into CASSQPTRDRTYEQYF.

The CDR3 spells CASSPRPAGGPNEQFF. The CDR3 DNA follows: TGTGCCAGCTCACCACGTCCAGCGGGGGGCCCTAATGAGCAGTTCTTC. The V gene is TRBV18, the J gene TRBJ2-1; 9 bases map to TRBD2. The CDR3 length is 16 residues. The ends lost 1 base at V and 7 bases at J; junction bases unmatched: 8. In germline, CDR1 is KGHSH, CDR2 LQKENI.

The chain carries TRBV28 and TRBJ1-4; D possibly corresponds to TRBD1 (5 bases). Germline CDR1 reads MDHEN; CDR2 reads SYDVKM. V lost 7 bases and J lost 8, with 17 bases in between. This CDR3 is 14 amino acids long. The CDR3 protein is CASTAAGLGEKLFF. The CDR3 DNA is TGTGCCAGCACCGCCGCAGGGCTAGGAGAAAAACTGTTTTTT.

About this clone itself: This sample also contains other DNA sequences that code for the same CDR3. The V and J genes are TRBV6-6 and TRBJ2-3; 11 bases fit TRBD2. The CDR3 contains 15 residues. Germline loops: CDR1 MNHNY, CDR2 SVGAGI (reference sequence). The V and J ends lost 8 bases and 1 base, in that order; junction bases with no gene match: 5. CDR3 nucleotide sequence: TGTGCCAGCCGTGCGGGACTAGCGGGCACAGATACGCAGTATTTT. Residues: CASRAGLAGTDTQYF.

The chain combines TRBV30 with TRBJ1-2; D not resolved. There are 11 residues in the CDR3. Germline loops: CDR1 GTSNPN, CDR2 SVGIG (reference sequence). Trimming left V 7 bases short and J 8 bases short, with 14 bases between. CDR3 sequence: CASKSGIGYTF. The DNA for the CDR3 is TGTGCCTCTAAATCGGGGATAGGCTACACCTTC. Full variable domain (rest looked up from reference TRBV30 and TRBJ1-2): SQTIHQWPATLVQPVGSPLSLECTVEGTSNPNLYWYRQAAGRGLQLLFYSVGIGQISSEVPQNLSASRPQDRQFILSSKKLLLSDSGFYLCASKSGIGYTFGSGTRLTVV.

V gene TRBV11-2 combines with J gene TRBJ2-5; 9 bases are shared with TRBD1. The CDR3 sequence is 14 residues long. V dropped 5 bases and J dropped 5; count of bases not matched to a gene: 6. Germline V CDR1 and CDR2: SGHAT, FQNNGV. The CDR3 sequence is CASSPRTGEETQYF. The CDR3 coding sequence is TGTGCCAGCAGCCCCCGGACAGGGGAGGAGACCCAGTACTTC.